This TCR beta chain was identified in a study of OX40 agonist ivuxolimab in advanced cancers. About the study: A mean age of around 66 years, range roughly 20 to 85, was recorded, and 82.7% were male. Earlier treatment with anti-PD-1, anti-PD-L1 or anti-CTLA-4 was permitted, and approximately 38% had received some.

This table comes from immunoSEQ multiplex PCR, and its TCRdb copy is limited to in-frame clones, with some not included. Altogether tens of thousands of clones are present, about nine tenths being singletons, with the ten largest covering 0.4% to 0.55%. CDR3 length equals 15 residues. Germline-derived CDR1 and CDR2 are SGHRS and YFSETQ. Trimming stripped 0 bases from V and 6 bases from J, with 12 bases between. The source of this sequence is an adult with an advanced solid tumor such as melanoma, head and neck, liver or kidney cancer. The chain links TRBV5-1 to TRBJ2-2; tentative D call: TRBD2 (6 bases). The sample in question was CD4+ or CD8+ T cells sorted from blood, obtained in a trial of the OX40 agonist ivuxolimab. In DNA, the CDR3 is TGCGCCAGCAGCTTGGGGACTACGGGTTCCGGGGAGCTGTTTTTT. It codes for CASSLGTTGSGELFF.